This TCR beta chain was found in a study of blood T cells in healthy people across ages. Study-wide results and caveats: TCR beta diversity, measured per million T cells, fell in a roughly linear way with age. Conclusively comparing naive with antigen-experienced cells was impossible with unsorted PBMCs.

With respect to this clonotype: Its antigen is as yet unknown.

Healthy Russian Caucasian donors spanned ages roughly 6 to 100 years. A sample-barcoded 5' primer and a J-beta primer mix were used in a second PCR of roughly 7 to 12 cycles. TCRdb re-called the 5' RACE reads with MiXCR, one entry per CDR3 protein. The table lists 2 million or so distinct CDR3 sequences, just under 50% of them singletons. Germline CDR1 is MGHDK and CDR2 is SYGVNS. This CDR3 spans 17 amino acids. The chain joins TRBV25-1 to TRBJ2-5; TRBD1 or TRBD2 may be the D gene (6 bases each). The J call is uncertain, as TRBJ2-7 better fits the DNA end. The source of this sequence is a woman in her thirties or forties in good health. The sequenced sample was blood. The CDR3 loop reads CASSESVAAGVQREQYF. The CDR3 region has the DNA TGTGCCAGCAGTGAAAGTGTAGCGGCAGGGGTCCAACGCGAGCAGTACTTC.